This T cell receptor beta chain was sequenced in a study of blood T cell repertoires in COVID-19. For the study at large: Italy, Spain and the United States were the sources of the convalescent and acute COVID-19 samples.

Membership in each cohort depended on participant-reported clinical history. Clones were sequenced by immunoSEQ multiplex PCR, and TCRdb holds only the in-frame ones, with some missing. The table lists about 130,000 clones, approximately 86% of them singletons. The V and J ends lost 6 bases and 5 bases, in that order; junction bases with no gene match: 17. CDR1 and CDR2 from the germline V gene are SNHLY and FYNNEI. The CDR3 extends over 17 amino acids. This clonotype was sampled from a woman aged 50 to 60 who had recovered from COVID-19. Sequences were obtained from PBMCs or T cells enriched from blood (not recorded which). This sequence joins TRBV2 and TRBJ2-5, with 8 bases fitting TRBD1. CDR3 in amino acids: CASSETGVRVGVETQYF. CDR3 DNA sequence: TGTGCCAGCAGCGAGACAGGGGTACGTGTCGGTGTGGAGACCCAGTACTTC.